Sequencing of this TCR beta chain was carried out in a study of T cells in Graves' hyperthyroidism and ophthalmopathy. This clonotype occurred many times. The definition of stable Graves' hyperthyroidism was no ophthalmopathy progression within 18 months. Hyperthyroidism in the patients, aged 18 to 65, was newly diagnosed and under 2 months in duration. Patients were excluded for uncontrolled infection, other autoimmune disease, pregnancy or lactation. Clinical symptoms, serum thyroxine and TRAb, thyroid ultrasound and orbital computed tomography together formed the diagnostic basis. The investigators amplified TCR beta CDR3 regions from RNA transcripts. HTBI primers drove first-round RT-PCR of the TCR CDR3. TCRdb processed the multiplex PCR reads anew with MiXCR; each CDR3 protein has one entry. The table has about 350,000 distinct CDR3 sequences, approximately 13% seen once. The CDR3 loop spans 14 amino acids. V lost 2 bases and J 2 bases, leaving 11 bases between the germline ends. Per germline, CDR1 SQVTM and CDR2 ANQGSEA.

The chain couples TRBV29-1 to TRBJ2-3; perhaps TRBD1 as D (5 bases). The sequencing sample was made of blood. The clonotype originates from a woman aged 30 to 39 with Graves' hyperthyroidism. In DNA, the CDR3 is TGCAGCGTTGAATGGTTGGGGCCCACAGATACGCAGTATTTT. Translation gives CSVEWLGPTDTQYF.